This TCR beta chain stems from a study of immune evolution from preneoplasia to lung adenocarcinoma (dated by TCRdb to 2020 to 2022). Describing the broader study: HLA loss of heterozygosity was observed in roughly 6.8%, 16% and 36% of AIS, MIA and ADC lesions, respectively, and was not observed in any AAH lesions. The study combined immune gene expression, TCR sequencing and multiplex immunofluorescence to profile immune contexture across lung adenocarcinoma precursors and invasive adenocarcinoma. Resected precursor lesions (AAH, AIS, MIA) and invasive adenocarcinomas were compared with paired morphologically normal lung tissue. Sample size was based on specimen availability rather than a prior power calculation. The immune data were integrated with whole exome sequencing and methylation data obtained from the same cohort of nodules. In total, the cohort included some 55 patients with pulmonary nodules, all of whom underwent surgical resection. TCR sequencing data came from roughly 51 patients. According to the study, over a hundred samples were used for TCR sequencing. Class I HLA alleles were inferred from exome data with POLYSOLVER, and allele-specific HLA loss was detected with LOHHLA.

On this clone: The antigen it recognizes is unknown. No clone much larger than this one lies a single base away; base qualities are absent.

Overall study results and their limits: Because every patient came from Japan and China, how well the results apply to Western populations was uncertain. Findings were based on association rather than direct causation; larger cohorts with long-term follow-up and longitudinal biopsies were deemed needed. The highest clonality was observed in normal lung, whereas higher T cell density and diversity but lower clonality appeared to be present in later-stage lesions. Normal lung had the highest top T cell clone frequencies, which appeared to decline progressively from AAH through AIS, MIA and invasive adenocarcinoma. Compared with EGFR-mutant or double wild-type lesions, KRAS-mutant nodules had the highest T cell clonality.

The patients had resection in Japan or China between about 2013 and 2017. Two lung cancer pathologists independently reviewed H&E slides to confirm the histologic diagnosis of every case. For nucleic acid extraction, premalignant or tumor cells were enriched by macro-dissection following pathologic assessment. The AllPrep DNA/RNA FFPE Kit was used to isolate DNA from FFPE tissue. Looking up the germline V gene yields CDR1 SGHTA and CDR2 FQGNSA. CDR3 length: 15 amino acids, cysteine to phenylalanine. Of all the DNA, just the CDR3 is kept, 45 bases in frame from base 1. V is shortened by 8 bases, J by 1 base, and the region joining them spans 15 bases. Using the immunoSEQ hsTCRbeta Kit, TCR beta CDR3 regions were sequenced from DNA. The study's processing was this. The ImmunoSEQ Analyzer was used to analyse the TCR sequencing data. T cell clonality was defined as 1 minus Pielou's evenness computed on productive rearrangements. To measure T cell diversity, the inverse Simpson index was applied to productive templates. T cell density was defined as TCR beta template counts normalized to usable DNA, with usable DNA estimated by amplification and sequencing of housekeeping genes. TCR metrics were compared across histologic stages using two-sided Kruskal-Wallis tests. The source is immuneACCESS, and TCRdb retained only in-frame sequences with V and J called. Part of the clones is not carried over; for the studies checked, unresolved V genes explain less than half of this, and the remainder is unexplained. The V and J calls and the clone size are those of that table, but D and trimming were determined from the DNA. The sample yields about 41,000 clones; more than 60% were counted once. The ten most abundant clones make up less than 6% of the sample.

This clonotype originated in a person in their sixties or seventies with lung adenocarcinoma. The material sequenced was FFPE invasive lung adenocarcinoma tissue. The cell subset or site label of this sample denotes: frankly invasive lung adenocarcinoma (ADC). In this chain, TRBV7-2 is recombined with TRBJ2-1; D gene: possibly TRBD2, on 6 matching bases. The base sequence is TGTGCCAGCCCATCCGGTGGAGGGTCCTACAATGAGCAGTTCTTC. This gives the protein CASPSGGGSYNEQFF.